A selection of T cell receptor beta chains follows, all from one sample in a study of PD-1 blockade in classical Hodgkin lymphoma. Profiled with immunoSEQ multiplex PCR; TCRdb holds only in-frame clones, not every one. This sample has more than 20,000 clones, with approximately 77% found just once. Sequenced material: peripheral blood mononuclear cells (PBMCs), taken before the fourth cycle of nivolumab. The receptor set was obtained from a human donor with classical Hodgkin lymphoma. Each CDR3 is given with its conserved first and last residue. Each record gives: clone size, CDR3 length, D gene, V gene, J gene, CDR3 DNA, CDR3 protein. D genes are given only for firm matches. Some rows mark clone size as missing; the rest say once, few, many or name a class of expanded clone.

-	14	TRBD1	TRBV4-3	TRBJ1-1	TGCGCCAGCAGCCCCACGACAGGGGGCGGAGAAGCTTTCTTT	CASSPTTGGGEAFF
-	14	-	TRBV27	TRBJ1-1	TGTGCCAGCAGCCCGGGCCTCTGGAACACTGAAGCTTTCTTT	CASSPGLWNTEAFF
-	17	TRBD2	TRBV7-9	TRBJ2-1	TGTGCCAGCAGCTTACCCCCCGCGGGACTAGCTCACAATGAGCAGTTCTTC	CASSLPPAGLAHNEQFF
-	13	-	TRBV5-5	TRBJ1-1	TGTGCCAGCAGCTTGGGGCTGAACACTGAAGCTTTCTTT	CASSLGLNTEAFF
few	13	-	TRBV27	TRBJ1-2	TGTGCCAGCAGTTATACCGGATACAGGGGCTACACCTTC	CASSYTGYRGYTF
once	16	-	TRBV5-8	TRBJ1-1	TGTGCCAGCAGCTTGGCGTGGGGTAACATGAACACTGAAGCTTTCTTT	CASSLAWGNMNTEAFF
-	11	-	TRBV20-1	TRBJ1-1	TGCAGTGCTAGCCCCGGGAAGGAAGCTTTCTTT	CSASPGKEAFF
-	18	-	TRBV4-2	TRBJ2-2	TGTGCCAGCAGCCAAGATGCCCACCCGCAGGGTTCCACCGGGGAGCTGTTTTTT	CASSQDAHPQGSTGELFF
few	15	-	TRBV27	TRBJ1-1	TGTGCCAGCAGTTTATTTGGAAACATGAACACTGAAGCTTTCTTT	CASSLFGNMNTEAFF
-	13	-	TRBV2	TRBJ1-6	TGTGCCAGCATCCGGGAGAATAATTCACCCCTCCACTTT	CASIRENNSPLHF
-	14	-	TRBV18	TRBJ2-2	TGTGCCAGCTCACTAGGGGCGAACACCGGGGAGCTGTTTTTT	CASSLGANTGELFF
-	14	-	TRBV5-4	TRBJ1-3	TGTGCCAGCAGCCCGCCCGGGCCCGGAAACACCATATATTTT	CASSPPGPGNTIYF
few	15	TRBD2	TRBV7-2	TRBJ2-7	TGTGCCAGCAGCTTTGGAAGCGGGGGGTACTACGAGCAGTACTTC	CASSFGSGGYYEQYF
-	12	-	TRBV28	TRBJ2-7	TGTGCCAGCAGTTTAGGGAGCCGCGAGCAGTACTTC	CASSLGSREQYF
-	15	-	TRBV5-1	TRBJ1-6	TGCGCCAGCAGCTTGGGCAGCTCCTATAATTCACCCCTCCACTTT	CASSLGSSYNSPLHF
-	16	TRBD2	TRBV4-3	TRBJ2-3	TGCGCCAGCAGCCAGTTCGGTAGCGGGTTGGGGGATACGCAGTATTTT	CASSQFGSGLGDTQYF
-	13	-	TRBV4-3	TRBJ1-2	TGCGCCAGCAGCAACGACGGGGTTCATGGCTACACCTTC	CASSNDGVHGYTF
few	13	-	TRBV5-1	TRBJ2-5	TGCGCCAGCAACAGAGGACAAGGAGAGACCCAGTACTTC	CASNRGQGETQYF
-	13	-	TRBV7-9	TRBJ2-3	TGTGCCAGCAGCTCTCTACAGGGCGGTACGCAGTATTTT	CASSSLQGGTQYF
-	15	-	TRBV19	TRBJ2-2	TGTGCCAGTAGCGGGTGGGGGGCGAACACCGGGGAGCTGTTTTTT	CASSGWGANTGELFF
-	13	-	TRBV29-1	TRBJ1-4	TGCAGCGTTGAGGTGCAGGGTAGGGAAAAACTGTTTTTT	CSVEVQGREKLFF
once	14	TRBD2	TRBV7-2	TRBJ2-7	TGTGCCAGCAGCCCTAGCGGGGGGCCCTACGAGCAGTACTTC	CASSPSGGPYEQYF
-	16	TRBD1	TRBV9	TRBJ1-3	TGTGCCAGCAGCGTAGGGGGACAGGGATTCGGAAACACCATATATTTT	CASSVGGQGFGNTIYF
-	14	-	TRBV4-1	TRBJ2-7	TGCGCCAGCAGCCAAGAAAGTCTAGTCTACGAGCAGTACTTC	CASSQESLVYEQYF
-	15	TRBD2	TRBV7-2	TRBJ2-3	TGTGCCAGCAACTCGGCGGGACTACAGACAGATACGCAGTATTTT	CASNSAGLQTDTQYF
-	15	-	TRBV7-8	TRBJ1-2	TGTGCCAGCAGCTTATATACCGGGGAGGGCTATGGCTACACCTTC	CASSLYTGEGYGYTF
-	16	TRBD2	TRBV4-3	TRBJ2-1	TGCGCCAGCAGCCCATGGGGACTAGCGGGAGCGAATGAGCAGTTCTTC	CASSPWGLAGANEQFF
few	14	-	TRBV28	TRBJ2-7	TGTGCCAGCAGTTTGCGTCAGTTATCCTACGAGCAGTACTTC	CASSLRQLSYEQYF
-	16	-	TRBV25-1	TRBJ1-4	TGTGCCAGCAGTGCCAAGACTGAAATGGAAAATGAATATGAGTTTTTT	CASSAKTEMENEYEFF
-	15	-	TRBV30	TRBJ2-2	TGTGCCTGGAGCGCCGACACGATCGGCGGCGGGGAGCTGTTTTTT	CAWSADTIGGGELFF
-	12	TRBD1	TRBV6-5	TRBJ1-1	TGTGCCAGCAGAATAGGACAGGGACTGGCTTTCTTT	CASRIGQGLAFF
-	15	-	TRBV10-3	TRBJ2-5	TGTGCCATCAGTGGTACAAGTGGCTTGAAAGAGACCCAGTACTTC	CAISGTSGLKETQYF
few	16	-	TRBV4-1	TRBJ1-5	TGCGCCAGCAGCCAAGGGCCGGGGTCGAGCAATCAGCCCCAGCATTTT	CASSQGPGSSNQPQHF